The entry below describes one TCR beta chain. This specimen comes from a study of CD8 T cells in Susac syndrome. Study background: Among the sequenced Susac syndrome patients, roughly 6 had active disease while eight or nine were in remission.

With random hexamers, roughly 0.45 to 1 ug RNA was reverse transcribed. From the immunoSEQ multiplex PCR reads, TCRdb called clonotypes with MiXCR, one entry per CDR3 protein. This table holds some 130,000 distinct CDR3 sequences, approximately 95% found once. The germline CDR1 and CDR2 sequences are SGHRS and YFSETQ. The J segment lost 6 bases and the V segment lost 3 bases, leaving 4 bases of the junction unmatched. The length of the CDR3 is 15 residues. Blood CD8+ and CD4+ T cells underwent high-throughput TCR beta sequencing. The TCR comes from a human donor with Susac syndrome. The sequencing sample was made of CD8+ T cells from PBMCs. The rearrangement joins TRBV5-1 to TRBJ2-1; 12 bases are a match to TRBD2. This CDR3 is CASSSGTSGFNEQFF. CDR3 bases: TGCGCCAGCAGCTCCGGGACTAGCGGGTTCAATGAGCAGTTCTTC.